Here is one TCR beta chain with its context. Its cognate antigen is unknown. These data belong to a study of cytomegalovirus exposure and HLA in healthy donors. Background on the study: Counted in an early data release were approximately 85 million unique TCRs from HLA-typed donors. Study conclusions and caveats: The authors later found most CMV-associated TCR beta chains appeared HLA-restricted. Trimming of TCR beta V- and J-genes showed a link, identified in a later analysis, to a missense DCLRE1C variant.

The PCR used 60 Vbeta and 13 Jbeta primers. The repertoire was sequenced with immunoSEQ multiplex PCR; TCRdb's copy has only in-frame clones and lacks some. This repertoire shows 98,000 or so clones, 76% found once; its top ten account for roughly 2%. The sample comprised PBMCs. This receptor was obtained from a man between 35 and 55 years old in good health and CMV-seronegative.

CDR3 nucleotide sequence: TGTGCCAGCAGCAAAGGGACAGAGTCCTACGAGCAGTACTTC. It yields the protein CASSKGTESYEQYF. This chain links TRBV9 with TRBJ2-7; 7 nucleotides line up with TRBD1. The CDR3 totals 14 residues. CDR1 is SGDLS, CDR2 YYNGEE, per germline. Trimming removed 4 bases from V and 1 base from J; junction bases left unmatched: 5.